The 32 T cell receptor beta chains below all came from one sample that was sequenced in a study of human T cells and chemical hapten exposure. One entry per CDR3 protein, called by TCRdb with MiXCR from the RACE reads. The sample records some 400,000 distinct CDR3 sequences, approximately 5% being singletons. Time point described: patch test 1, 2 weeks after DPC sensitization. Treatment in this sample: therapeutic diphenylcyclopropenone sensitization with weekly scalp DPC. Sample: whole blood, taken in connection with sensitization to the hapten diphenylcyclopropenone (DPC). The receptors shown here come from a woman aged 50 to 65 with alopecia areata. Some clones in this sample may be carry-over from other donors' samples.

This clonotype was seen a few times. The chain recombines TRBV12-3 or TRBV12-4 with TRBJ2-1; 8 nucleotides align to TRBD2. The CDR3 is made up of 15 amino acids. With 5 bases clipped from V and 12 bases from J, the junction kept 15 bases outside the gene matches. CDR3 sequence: CASSPLGGAEGRQFF. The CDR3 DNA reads TGTGCCAGCAGTCCGCTCGGGGGGGCTGAAGGGCGGCAGTTCTTC.

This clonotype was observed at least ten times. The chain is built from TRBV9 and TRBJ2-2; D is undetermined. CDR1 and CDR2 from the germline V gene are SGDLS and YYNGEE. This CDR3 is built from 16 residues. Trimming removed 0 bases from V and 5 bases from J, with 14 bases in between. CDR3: CASSVGRGPMTGELFF. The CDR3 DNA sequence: TGTGCCAGCAGCGTAGGTCGCGGACCCATGACCGGGGAGCTGTTTTTT.

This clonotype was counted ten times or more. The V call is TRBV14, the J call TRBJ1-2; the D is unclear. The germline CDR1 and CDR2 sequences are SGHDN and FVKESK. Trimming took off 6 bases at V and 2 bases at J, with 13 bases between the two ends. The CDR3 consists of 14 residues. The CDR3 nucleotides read TGTGCCAGCAGTCCGAGAGAGGCCAACTATGGCTACACCTTC. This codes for CASSPREANYGYTF.

The CDR3, as DNA: TGTGCCAGCAAGGGGGAGAGGACTTCGATCGATGAGCAGTTCTTC. It encodes CASKGERTSIDEQFF. The chain joins TRBV2 to TRBJ2-1, with D possibly being TRBD1 (6 bases). Germline CDR1 is SNHLY and CDR2 is FYNNEI. This CDR3 comprises 15 residues. Between the trimmed V and J ends, which lost 7 bases and 8 bases, there was a span of 21 bases.

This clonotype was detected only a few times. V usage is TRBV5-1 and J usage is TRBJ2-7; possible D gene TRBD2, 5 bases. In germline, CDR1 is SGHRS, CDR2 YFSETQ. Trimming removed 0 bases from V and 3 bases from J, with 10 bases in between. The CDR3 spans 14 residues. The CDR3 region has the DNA TGCGCCAGCAGCTTGGAACTAGGTGGCTACGAGCAGTACTTC. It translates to CASSLELGGYEQYF. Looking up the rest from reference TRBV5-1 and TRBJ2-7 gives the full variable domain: KAGVTQTPRYLIKTRGQQVTLSCSPISGHRSVSWYQQTPGQGLQFLFEYFSETQRNKGNFPGRFSGRQFSNSRSEMNVSTLELGDSALYLCASSLELGGYEQYFGPGTRLTVT.

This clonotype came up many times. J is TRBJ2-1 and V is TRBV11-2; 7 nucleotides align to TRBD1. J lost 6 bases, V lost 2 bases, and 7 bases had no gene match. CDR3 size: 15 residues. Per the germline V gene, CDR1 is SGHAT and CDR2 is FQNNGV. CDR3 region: CASSLLTGDLNEQFF. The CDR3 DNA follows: TGTGCCAGCAGCTTACTTACAGGGGATCTCAATGAGCAGTTCTTC. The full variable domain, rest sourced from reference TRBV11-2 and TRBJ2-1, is EAGVAQSPRYKIIEKRQSVAFWCNPISGHATLYWYQQILGQGPKLLIQFQNNGVVDDSQLPKDRFSAERLKGVDSTLKIQPAKLEDSAVYLCASSLLTGDLNEQFFGPGTRLTVL.

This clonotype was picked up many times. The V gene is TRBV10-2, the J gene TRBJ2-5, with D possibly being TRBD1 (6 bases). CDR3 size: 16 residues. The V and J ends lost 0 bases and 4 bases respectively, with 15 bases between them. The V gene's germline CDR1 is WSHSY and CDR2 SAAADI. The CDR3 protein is CASSESKQGPRETQYF. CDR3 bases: TGCGCCAGCAGTGAGTCGAAACAGGGCCCGAGAGAGACCCAGTACTTC.

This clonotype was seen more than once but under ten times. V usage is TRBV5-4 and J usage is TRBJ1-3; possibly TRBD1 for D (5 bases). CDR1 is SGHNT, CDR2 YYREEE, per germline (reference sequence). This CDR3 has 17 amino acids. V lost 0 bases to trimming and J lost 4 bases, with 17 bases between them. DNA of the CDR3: TGTGCCAGCAGCTTGGAACTGTTAGGGGACCTCGGAAACACCATATATTTT. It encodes CASSLELLGDLGNTIYF.

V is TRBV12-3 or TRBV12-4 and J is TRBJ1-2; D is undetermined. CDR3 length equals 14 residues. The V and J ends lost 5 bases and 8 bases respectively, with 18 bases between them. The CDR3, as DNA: TGTGCCAGCAGTCCAAAGGTGGGGAGTCACGGCTACACCTTC. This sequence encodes CASSPKVGSHGYTF.

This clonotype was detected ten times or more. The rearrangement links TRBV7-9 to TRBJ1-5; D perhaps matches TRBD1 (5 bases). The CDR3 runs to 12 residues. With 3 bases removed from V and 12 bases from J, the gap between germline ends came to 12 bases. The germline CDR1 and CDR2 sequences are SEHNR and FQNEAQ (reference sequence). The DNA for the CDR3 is TGTGCCAGCAGCTTGGGGGACCGCGGCCAGCATTTT. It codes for CASSLGDRGQHF.

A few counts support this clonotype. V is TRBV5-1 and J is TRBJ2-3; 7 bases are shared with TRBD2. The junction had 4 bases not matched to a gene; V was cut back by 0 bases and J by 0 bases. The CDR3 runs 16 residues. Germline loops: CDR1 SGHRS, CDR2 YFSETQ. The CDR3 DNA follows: TGCGCCAGCAGCTTGGAGGGAGGGCGAAGCACAGATACGCAGTATTTT. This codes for CASSLEGGRSTDTQYF.

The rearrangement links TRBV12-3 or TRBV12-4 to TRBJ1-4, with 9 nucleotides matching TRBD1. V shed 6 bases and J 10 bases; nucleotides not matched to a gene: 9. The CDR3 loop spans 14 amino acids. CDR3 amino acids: CASSLDRGVGKLFF. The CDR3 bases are TGTGCCAGCAGCCTGGACAGGGGAGTTGGAAAACTGTTTTTT.

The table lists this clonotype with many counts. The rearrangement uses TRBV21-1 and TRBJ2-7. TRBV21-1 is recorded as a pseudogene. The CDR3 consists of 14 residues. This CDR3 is CASSACYVLNEQYF. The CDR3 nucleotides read TGTGCCAGCAGCGCCTGCTACGTACTCAACGAGCAGTACTTC.

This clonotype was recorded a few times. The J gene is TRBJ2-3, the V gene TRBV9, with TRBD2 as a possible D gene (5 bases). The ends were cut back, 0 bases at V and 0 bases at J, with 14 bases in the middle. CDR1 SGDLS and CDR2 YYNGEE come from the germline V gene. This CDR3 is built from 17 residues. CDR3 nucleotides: TGTGCCAGCAGCGTAGCTGGGCGGAGGCCTAGCACAGATACGCAGTATTTT. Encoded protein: CASSVAGRRPSTDTQYF.

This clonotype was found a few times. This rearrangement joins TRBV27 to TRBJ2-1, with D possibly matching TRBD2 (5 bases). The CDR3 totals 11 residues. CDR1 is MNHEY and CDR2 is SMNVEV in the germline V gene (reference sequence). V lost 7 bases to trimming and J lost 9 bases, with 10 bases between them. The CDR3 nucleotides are TGTGCCAGCATAGAGGGTTGTGAGCAGTTCTTC. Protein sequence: CASIEGCEQFF.

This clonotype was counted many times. This CDR3 is CAISQGVEAFF. CDR3 DNA sequence: TGTGCCATCAGCCAGGGTGTTGAAGCTTTCTTT. V gene TRBV10-3 combines with J gene TRBJ1-1, with D perhaps TRBD1 (5 bases). The germline gives CDR1 ENHRY, CDR2 SYGVKD. The germline V and J ends were trimmed by 6 bases and 7 bases, with 9 bases remaining between them. The CDR3 sequence is 11 residues long.

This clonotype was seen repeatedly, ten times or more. In DNA form, the CDR3 reads TGTGCCAGCAGCTTAGAGGCTAGCGGGAGAGGTAATGAGCAGTTCTTC. Its translation is CASSLEASGRGNEQFF. The chain has TRBV13 and TRBJ2-1; 10 positions agree with TRBD2. The trim removed 1 base at V and 7 bases at J, leaving 7 bases unmatched. Germline V gene lookup returns CDR1 PRHDT and CDR2 FYEKMQ (reference sequence). This CDR3 region has 16 residues.

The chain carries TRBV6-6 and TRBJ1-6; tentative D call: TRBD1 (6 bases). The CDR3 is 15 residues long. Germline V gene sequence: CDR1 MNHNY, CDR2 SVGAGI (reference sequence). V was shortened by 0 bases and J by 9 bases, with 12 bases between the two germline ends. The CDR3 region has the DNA TGTGCCAGCAGTTACTCGGACAGTGGTGGTTCACCCCTCCACTTT. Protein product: CASSYSDSGGSPLHF.

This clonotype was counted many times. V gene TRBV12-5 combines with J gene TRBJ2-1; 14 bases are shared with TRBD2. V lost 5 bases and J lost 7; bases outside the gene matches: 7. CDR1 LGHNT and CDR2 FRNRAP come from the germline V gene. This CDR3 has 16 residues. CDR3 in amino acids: CASGTPGTSGSNEQFF. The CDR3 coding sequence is TGTGCTAGTGGTACGCCCGGGACTAGCGGGAGTAATGAGCAGTTCTTC.

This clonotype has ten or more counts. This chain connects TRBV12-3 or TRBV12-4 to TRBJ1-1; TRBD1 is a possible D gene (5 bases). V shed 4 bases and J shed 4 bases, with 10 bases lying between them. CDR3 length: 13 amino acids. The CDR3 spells CASSSTGPTEAFF. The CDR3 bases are TGTGCCAGCAGTTCCACAGGTCCCACTGAAGCTTTCTTT.

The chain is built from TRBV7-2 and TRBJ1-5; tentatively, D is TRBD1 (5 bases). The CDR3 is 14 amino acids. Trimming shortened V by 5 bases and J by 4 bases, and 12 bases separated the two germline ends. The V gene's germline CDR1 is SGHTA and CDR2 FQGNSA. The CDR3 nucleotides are TGTGCCAGCAGCGCCCAGGGCCCTAATCAGCCCCAGCATTTT. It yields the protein CASSAQGPNQPQHF.

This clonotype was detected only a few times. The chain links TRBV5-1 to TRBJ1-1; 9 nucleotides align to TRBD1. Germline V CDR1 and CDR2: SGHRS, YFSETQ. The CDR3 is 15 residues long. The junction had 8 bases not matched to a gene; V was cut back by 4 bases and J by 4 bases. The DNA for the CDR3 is TGCGCCAGCAGCGCTGGGGACAGGGAGGGCACTGAAGCTTTCTTT. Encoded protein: CASSAGDREGTEAFF.

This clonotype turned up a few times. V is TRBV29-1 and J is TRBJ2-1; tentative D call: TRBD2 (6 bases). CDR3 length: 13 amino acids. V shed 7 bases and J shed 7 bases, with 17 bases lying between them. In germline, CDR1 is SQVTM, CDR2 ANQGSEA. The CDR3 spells CSAENGRNNEQFF. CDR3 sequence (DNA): TGCAGCGCCGAGAACGGGAGAAATAATGAGCAGTTCTTC.

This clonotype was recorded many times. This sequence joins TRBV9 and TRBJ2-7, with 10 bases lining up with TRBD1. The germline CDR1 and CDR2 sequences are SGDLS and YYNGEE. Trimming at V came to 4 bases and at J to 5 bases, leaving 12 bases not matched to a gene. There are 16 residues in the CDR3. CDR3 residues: CASSPRGGTGDHEQYF. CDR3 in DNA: TGTGCCAGCAGCCCGAGGGGGGGGACAGGGGACCACGAGCAGTACTTC.

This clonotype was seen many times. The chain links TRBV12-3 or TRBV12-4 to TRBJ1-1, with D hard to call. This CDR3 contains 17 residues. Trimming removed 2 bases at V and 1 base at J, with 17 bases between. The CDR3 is CASSLQSYTPQNTEAFF. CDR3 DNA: TGTGCCAGCAGTTTACAGTCTTATACACCCCAGAACACTGAAGCTTTCTTT.

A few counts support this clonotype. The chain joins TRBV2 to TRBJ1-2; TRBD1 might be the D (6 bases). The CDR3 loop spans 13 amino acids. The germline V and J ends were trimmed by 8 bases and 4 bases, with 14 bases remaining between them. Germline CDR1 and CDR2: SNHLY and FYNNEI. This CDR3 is CASPRDTSYGYTF. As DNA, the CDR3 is TGTGCCAGCCCGAGGGACACTTCCTATGGCTACACCTTC. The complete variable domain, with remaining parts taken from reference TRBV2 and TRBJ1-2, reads EPEVTQTPSHQVTQMGQEVILRCVPISNHLYFYWYRQILGQKVEFLVSFYNNEISEKSEIFDDQFSVERPDGSNFTLKIRSTKLEDSAMYFCASPRDTSYGYTFGSGTRLTVV.

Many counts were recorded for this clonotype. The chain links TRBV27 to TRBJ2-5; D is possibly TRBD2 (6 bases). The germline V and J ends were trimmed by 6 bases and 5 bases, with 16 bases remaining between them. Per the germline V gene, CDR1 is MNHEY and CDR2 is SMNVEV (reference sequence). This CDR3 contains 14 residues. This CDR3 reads CASSRGGEAETQYF. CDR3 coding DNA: TGTGCCAGCAGCCGAGGAGGGGAGGCGGAGACCCAGTACTTC.

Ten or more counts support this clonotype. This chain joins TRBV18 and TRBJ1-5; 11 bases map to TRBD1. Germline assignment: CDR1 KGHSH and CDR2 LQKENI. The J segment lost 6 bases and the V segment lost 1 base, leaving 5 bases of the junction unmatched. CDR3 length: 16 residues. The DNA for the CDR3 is TGTGCCAGCTCACCACTGGGGACAGGGGGTTCTCAGCCCCAGCATTTT. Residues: CASSPLGTGGSQPQHF.

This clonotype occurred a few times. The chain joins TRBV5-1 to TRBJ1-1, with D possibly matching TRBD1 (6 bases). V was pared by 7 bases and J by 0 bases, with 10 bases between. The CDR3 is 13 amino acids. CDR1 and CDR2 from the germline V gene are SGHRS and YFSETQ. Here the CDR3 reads CASRGLVNTEAFF. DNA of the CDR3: TGCGCCAGCCGGGGGCTAGTGAACACTGAAGCTTTCTTT. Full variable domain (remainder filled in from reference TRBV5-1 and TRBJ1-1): KAGVTQTPRYLIKTRGQQVTLSCSPISGHRSVSWYQQTPGQGLQFLFEYFSETQRNKGNFPGRFSGRQFSNSRSEMNVSTLELGDSALYLCASRGLVNTEAFFGQGTRLTVV.

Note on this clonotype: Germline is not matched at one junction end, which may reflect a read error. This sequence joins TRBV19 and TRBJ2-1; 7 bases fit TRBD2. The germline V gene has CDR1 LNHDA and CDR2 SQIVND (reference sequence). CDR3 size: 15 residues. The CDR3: CASTIAGSSYNEQFF. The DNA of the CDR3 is TGTGCCAGTACTATAGCGGGTAGCTCCTACAATGAGCAGTTCTTC.

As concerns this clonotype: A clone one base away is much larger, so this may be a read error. CDR3 amino acids: CASSFVGPPNQPQHF. The DNA for the CDR3 is TGTGCCAGCAGTTTTGTCGGGCCCCCGAATCAGCCCCAGCATTTT. The J gene is TRBJ1-5, the V gene TRBV6-6; unclear D gene. Trimming stripped 4 bases from V and 4 bases from J, with 14 bases between. The CDR3 is 15 residues long. CDR1 MNHNY and CDR2 SVGAGI come from the germline V gene (reference sequence).

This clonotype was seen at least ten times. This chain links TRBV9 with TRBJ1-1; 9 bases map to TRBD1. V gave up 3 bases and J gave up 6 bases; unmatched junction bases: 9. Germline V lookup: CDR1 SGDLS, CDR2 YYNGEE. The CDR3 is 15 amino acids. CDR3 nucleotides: TGTGCCAGCAGCGCCGGACAGGGGCTGAAGGCTGAAGCTTTCTTT. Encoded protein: CASSAGQGLKAEAFF.